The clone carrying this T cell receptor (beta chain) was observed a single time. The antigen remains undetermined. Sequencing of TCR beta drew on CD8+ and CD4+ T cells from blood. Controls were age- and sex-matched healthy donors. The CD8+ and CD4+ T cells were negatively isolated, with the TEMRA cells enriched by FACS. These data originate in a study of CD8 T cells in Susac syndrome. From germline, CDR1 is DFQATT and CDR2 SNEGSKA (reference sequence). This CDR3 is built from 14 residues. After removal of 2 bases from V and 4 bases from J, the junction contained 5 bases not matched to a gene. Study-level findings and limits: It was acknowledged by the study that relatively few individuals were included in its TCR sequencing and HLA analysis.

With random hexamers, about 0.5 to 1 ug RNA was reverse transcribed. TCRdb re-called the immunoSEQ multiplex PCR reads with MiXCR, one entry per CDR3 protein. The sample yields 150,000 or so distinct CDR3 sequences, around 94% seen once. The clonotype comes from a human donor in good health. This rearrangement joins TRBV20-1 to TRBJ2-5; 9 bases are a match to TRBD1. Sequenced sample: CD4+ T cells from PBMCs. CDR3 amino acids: CSARRDRVPETQYF. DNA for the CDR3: TGCAGTGCTAGAAGGGACAGGGTCCCAGAGACCCAGTACTTC.